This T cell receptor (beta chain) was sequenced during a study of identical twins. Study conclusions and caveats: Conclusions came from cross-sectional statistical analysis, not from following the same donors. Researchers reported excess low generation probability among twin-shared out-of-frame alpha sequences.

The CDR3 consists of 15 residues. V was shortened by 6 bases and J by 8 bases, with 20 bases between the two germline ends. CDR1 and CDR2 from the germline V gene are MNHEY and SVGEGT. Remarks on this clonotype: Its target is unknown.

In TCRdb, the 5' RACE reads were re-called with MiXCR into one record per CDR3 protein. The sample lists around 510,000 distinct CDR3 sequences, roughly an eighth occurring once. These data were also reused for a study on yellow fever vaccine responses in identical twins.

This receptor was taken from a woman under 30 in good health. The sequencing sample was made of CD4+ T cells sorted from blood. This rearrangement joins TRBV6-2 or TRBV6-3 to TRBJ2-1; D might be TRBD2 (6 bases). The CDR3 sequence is CASRPLVGGTDEQFF. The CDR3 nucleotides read TGTGCCAGCAGACCACTAGTCGGAGGGACCGATGAGCAGTTCTTC.